This T cell receptor beta chain was recorded in a study of cytomegalovirus exposure and HLA in healthy donors. Amplification used 60 Vbeta primers and 13 Jbeta primers. TCRdb keeps only in-frame clones here, not all; method: immunoSEQ multiplex PCR. Of over 200,000 clones detected, approximately 70% appear once; the ten largest clones hold approximately 1.7%. CDR1 is SGDLS and CDR2 is YYNGEE in the germline V gene. CDR3 size: 16 residues. J gave up 3 bases and V 3 bases, and 9 bases lay outside the gene matches. This TCR was recovered from a woman aged 30 to 39 in good health and CMV-seronegative. The rearrangement uses TRBV9 and TRBJ2-4; 7 bases match TRBD1. The sequenced material came from PBMCs. The CDR3 sequence: CASSATGAGGKNIQYF. CDR3 nucleotide sequence: TGTGCCAGCAGCGCCACAGGGGCCGGTGGCAAAAACATTCAGTACTTC.